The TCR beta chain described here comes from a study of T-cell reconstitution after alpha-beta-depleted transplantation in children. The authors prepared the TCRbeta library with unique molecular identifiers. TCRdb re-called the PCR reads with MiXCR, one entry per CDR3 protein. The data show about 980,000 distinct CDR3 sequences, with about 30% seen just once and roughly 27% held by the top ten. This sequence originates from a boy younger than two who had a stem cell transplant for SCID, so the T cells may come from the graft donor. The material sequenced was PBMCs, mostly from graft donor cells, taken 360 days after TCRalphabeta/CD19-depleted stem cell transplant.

The CDR3 nucleotides are TGCGCCAGCAGCTTGGGCCCCACAGGGGCCGCAAATCAGCCCCAGCATTTT. This encodes CASSLGPTGAANQPQHF. This chain joins TRBV5-1 and TRBJ1-5, with TRBD1 matching 7 bases. V dropped 0 bases and J dropped 4; count of bases not matched to a gene: 10. The CDR3 covers 17 residues. In germline, CDR1 is SGHRS, CDR2 YFSETQ.